The 27 T cell receptor beta chains reported below all come from one sample, sequenced in a study of T cell repertoires in cytomegalovirus infection. No cognate antigen is known for these TCRs. TCRdb redid the calling of the reads with MiXCR, one entry per CDR3 protein. The sample has about a million distinct CDR3 sequences, under 40% seen once. Source: cultured CD8+ T cells from PBMCs, taken from culture after CMV antigen stimulation. These receptors originate from a human donor in good health (CMV status not recorded). Some clones in this sample may be carry-over from other donors' samples.

CDR3 sequence: CASSLVAGGGNTIYF. The CDR3 DNA reads as TGTGCCAGCAGCTTAGTCGCGGGGGGTGGAAACACCATATATTTT. This rearrangement joins TRBV7-6 to TRBJ1-3; maybe TRBD1 (5 bases). The CDR3 extends over 15 amino acids. Per germline, CDR1 SGHVS and CDR2 FNYEAQ. Trimming shortened V by 1 base and J by 3 bases, and 10 bases separated the two germline ends.

This clonotype was observed at least ten times. The CDR3 coding sequence is TGTGCCAGCAGCCCTGGGTCGGGGGATTCCTACAATGAGCAGTTCTTC. Translation gives CASSPGSGDSYNEQFF. The V call is TRBV7-6, the J call TRBJ2-1; a possible D gene is TRBD2 (6 bases). V was clipped by 5 bases and J by 1 base, with 15 bases between them. This CDR3 has 16 amino acids. Germline CDR1 reads SGHVS; CDR2 reads FNYEAQ. Using reference TRBV7-6 and TRBJ2-1 for the parts outside the CDR3, the full variable domain is GAGVSQSPRYKVTKRGQDVALRCDPISGHVSLYWYRQALGQGPEFLTYFNYEAQQDKSGLPNDRFSAERPEGSISTLTIQRTEQRDSAMYRCASSPGSGDSYNEQFFGPGTRLTVL.

The chain uses TRBV4-3 and TRBJ2-2; D is uncertain. Per the germline V gene, CDR1 is LGHNA and CDR2 is YSLEER. Trimming removed 0 bases at V and 5 bases at J, with 13 bases between. The CDR3 sequence is 16 residues long. CDR3 amino acids: CASSQDITDLTGELFF. As DNA, the CDR3 is TGCGCCAGCAGCCAAGATATAACAGATTTAACCGGGGAGCTGTTTTTT.

This clonotype turned up a few times. V gene TRBV5-6 combines with J gene TRBJ2-7, with a tentative D call TRBD1 (6 bases). Per the germline V gene, CDR1 is SGHDT and CDR2 is YYEEEE. The CDR3 is made up of 14 amino acids. Trimming removed 3 bases at V and 2 bases at J, with 12 bases between. CDR3 residues: CASSSQGLPYEQYF. CDR3 bases: TGTGCCAGCAGCTCACAGGGTTTGCCCTACGAGCAGTACTTC. Filled out from reference TRBV5-6 and TRBJ2-7, the complete variable domain reads DAGVTQSPTHLIKTRGQQVTLRCSPKSGHDTVSWYQQALGQGPQFIFQYYEEEERQRGNFPDRFSGHQFPNYSSELNVNALLLGDSALYLCASSSQGLPYEQYFGPGTRLTVT.

This clonotype was recorded a few times. The chain is built from TRBV27 and TRBJ1-1, with D unclear. V shed 8 bases and J shed 1 base, with 5 bases lying between them. Germline lookup yields CDR1 MNHEY and CDR2 SMNVEV (reference sequence). The CDR3 extends over 11 amino acids. The CDR3 is CASVRNTEAFF. The DNA of the CDR3 is TGTGCCAGCGTCCGGAACACTGAAGCTTTCTTT.

CDR3 nucleotides: TGTGCCAGCAGTTTCCAGACAGGGGGTGTAGGACCCCTCCACTTT. Protein: CASSFQTGGVGPLHF. This chain connects TRBV12-3 or TRBV12-4 to TRBJ1-6; 9 bases align to TRBD1. This CDR3 is built from 15 residues. Trimming at V came to 3 bases and at J to 12 bases, leaving 9 bases not matched to a gene.

This clonotype was seen a few times. The V call is TRBV10-3, the J call TRBJ2-1; 14 bases are shared with TRBD2. This CDR3 has 19 amino acids. V lost 6 bases to trimming and J lost 1 base; unmatched junction nucleotides: 11. Germline V gene sequence: CDR1 ENHRY, CDR2 SYGVKD. The CDR3 DNA sequence: TGTGCCATCAGGGTAACCGGGACTAGCGGGGGACCTTCCTACAATGAGCAGTTCTTC. Amino acids: CAIRVTGTSGGPSYNEQFF.

The rearrangement uses TRBV2 and TRBJ2-5; 8 bases align to TRBD2. V was clipped by 4 bases and J by 2 bases; unmatched bases: 3. Germline V gene lookup returns CDR1 SNHLY and CDR2 FYNNEI. The CDR3 is 14 amino acids. Here the CDR3 reads CASSGAGVQETQYF. The CDR3, as DNA: TGTGCCAGCAGTGGAGCGGGAGTTCAAGAGACCCAGTACTTC.

The gene calls are TRBV6-6 and TRBJ2-7; 7 bases match TRBD2. The CDR3 totals 15 residues. Per the germline V gene, CDR1 is MNHNY and CDR2 is SVGAGI (reference sequence). The junction had 11 bases not matched to a gene; V was cut back by 4 bases and J by 5 bases. The CDR3 DNA reads TGTGCCAGCAGTTTCCTGGCGGGGGATGCCGACGAGCAGTACGTC. As protein: CASSFLAGDADEQYV.

This clonotype came up a few times. The chain carries TRBV11-1 and TRBJ2-5, with D perhaps matching TRBD1 (5 bases). Trimming removed 2 bases from V and 4 bases from J, with 8 bases in between. Germline CDR1 reads SGHAT; CDR2 reads FQDESV (reference sequence). The length of the CDR3 is 13 residues. The CDR3: CASSLNQGETQYF. CDR3 bases: TGTGCCAGCAGCTTAAACCAGGGAGAGACCCAGTACTTC.

This chain uses TRBV27 with TRBJ2-1; a possible D gene is TRBD2 (6 bases). CDR1 and CDR2 from the germline V gene are MNHEY and SMNVEV (reference sequence). CDR3 length: 15 amino acids. V lost 5 bases, J lost 2 bases, and 13 bases lay in between. The DNA of the CDR3 is TGTGCCAGCAGTCTAGCTAGCGTCCCCTACAATGAGCAGTTCTTC. It is translated as CASSLASVPYNEQFF.

This clonotype was seen a handful of times. The rearrangement links TRBV20-1 to TRBJ2-7; D is uncertain. The CDR3 totals 13 residues. Germline CDR1 is DFQATT and CDR2 is SNEGSKA (reference sequence). The germline V and J ends were trimmed by 1 base and 1 base, with 8 bases remaining between them. The CDR3 loop reads CSARGPGSYEQYV. The CDR3 region has the DNA TGCAGTGCTAGAGGACCCGGATCCTACGAGCAGTACGTC.

This chain joins TRBV12-3 or TRBV12-4 and TRBJ1-3; no clear D. The CDR3 has 14 residues. With 4 bases removed from V and 5 bases from J, the gap between germline ends came to 12 bases. CDR3 sequence reads: CASSSVWLRNTIYF. The CDR3 DNA is TGTGCCAGCAGTTCCGTGTGGTTAAGAAACACCATATATTTT.

This chain joins TRBV4-3 and TRBJ2-1; TRBD2 matches 7 bases. CDR1 is LGHNA, CDR2 YSLEER, per germline. The CDR3 has 19 amino acids. V lost 1 base and J lost 0; bases outside the gene matches: 12. The CDR3 reads CASSQGSFSGGSSYNEQFF. CDR3 bases: TGCGCCAGCAGCCAAGGATCTTTCTCCGGGGGGAGCTCCTACAATGAGCAGTTCTTC.

V and J are TRBV19 and TRBJ1-4, with 7 bases fitting TRBD1. The CDR3 contains 14 residues. Germline V gene sequence: CDR1 LNHDA, CDR2 SQIVND (reference sequence). Trimming at V came to 5 bases and at J to 5 bases, leaving 5 bases not matched to a gene. The CDR3 DNA sequence: TGTGCCAGTAGTGCCCGGGACAGCAATGAAAAACTGTTTTTT. It codes for CASSARDSNEKLFF.

This clonotype appeared a few times. J is TRBJ2-7 and V is TRBV5-5, with TRBD1 matching over 8 bases. The V gene end was trimmed by 4 bases and the J gene end by 2 bases; junction bases not matched to a gene: 5. CDR3 length equals 14 residues. Germline V gives CDR1 SGHKS, CDR2 YYEKEE (reference sequence). The CDR3 sequence: CASSGWTGPYEQYF. The CDR3 DNA reads TGTGCCAGCAGCGGATGGACAGGGCCCTACGAGCAGTACTTC. Full variable domain (missing parts from reference TRBV5-5 and TRBJ2-7): DAGVTQSPTHLIKTRGQQVTLRCSPISGHKSVSWYQQVLGQGPQFIFQYYEKEERGRGNFPDRFSARQFPNYSSELNVNALLLGDSALYLCASSGWTGPYEQYFGPGTRLTVT.

The rearrangement joins TRBV7-9 to TRBJ1-2; the match to TRBD1 covers 7 bases. Germline trimming cut 2 bases from V and 0 bases from J; bases unmatched to any gene: 9. The germline V gene encodes CDR1 SEHNR and CDR2 FQNEAQ (reference sequence). This CDR3 is built from 17 residues. The DNA of the CDR3 is TGTGCCAGCAGCTTAAGTAGCAGGAGGGGGCCTAACTATGGCTACACCTTC. This translates into CASSLSSRRGPNYGYTF.

This clonotype was found a few times. Mismatch with germline at one junction end may stem from a read error. The rearrangement joins TRBV4-1 to TRBJ1-4; 7 bases line up with TRBD1. The CDR3 length is 17 residues. The germline V gene encodes CDR1 MGHRA and CDR2 YSYEKL. CDR3 nucleotides: TGTGCCAGCAGCCAACGAGCAGACCAGGGGGCTAATGAAAAACTGTTTTTT. This codes for CASSQRADQGANEKLFF.

This clonotype came up many times. The V gene is TRBV12-3 or TRBV12-4, the J gene TRBJ1-1, with unresolved D. There are 15 residues in the CDR3. The ends were cut back, 3 bases at V and 5 bases at J, with 16 bases in the middle. The chain's CDR3 is CASSFVTKRWTEAFF. In DNA form, the CDR3 reads TGTGCCAGCAGTTTTGTGACAAAAAGGTGGACTGAAGCTTTCTTT.

This clonotype was recorded at least ten times. J is TRBJ1-5 and V is TRBV7-2; D not resolved. Trimming pared 5 bases from V and 7 bases from J, leaving 15 bases between. The CDR3 runs to 14 residues. The germline CDR1 and CDR2 sequences are SGHTA and FQGNSA. The CDR3 coding sequence is TGTGCCAGCAGCGTTAACGTGATAGGGCAGCCCCAGCATTTT. This translates into CASSVNVIGQPQHF.

The V and J genes are TRBV6-5 and TRBJ2-2, with D hard to call. The V gene lost 0 bases and the J gene lost 6 bases, with 5 bases spanning the gap. This CDR3 contains 13 residues. Germline lookup yields CDR1 MNHEY and CDR2 SVGAGI. Written as DNA, the CDR3 is TGTGCCAGCAGTTACTCCACTCCCGGGGAGCTGTTTTTT. Amino acids: CASSYSTPGELFF.

This clonotype was recorded once. V is TRBV7-9 and J is TRBJ1-1; 7 bases align to TRBD1. Germline V gives CDR1 SEHNR, CDR2 FQNEAQ (reference sequence). The CDR3 is made up of 14 amino acids. Losses at the gene ends were 5 bases for V and 4 bases for J; bases not matched to a gene: 7. In nucleotides, the CDR3 is TGTGCCAGCAGCATGACAGGGTTGGGCACTGAAGCTTTCTTT. Encoded protein: CASSMTGLGTEAFF. Drawing the rest from reference TRBV7-9 and TRBJ1-1, the complete variable domain is DTGVSQNPRHKITKRGQNVTFRCDPISEHNRLYWYRQTLGQGPEFLTYFQNEAQLEKSRLLSDRFSAERPKGSFSTLEIQRTEQGDSAMYLCASSMTGLGTEAFFGQGTRLTVV.

A note on this clonotype: A much larger clone is a single base away; this may be a read error. The chain recombines TRBV7-9 with TRBJ2-5, with 7 nucleotides matching TRBD2. Per germline, CDR1 SEHNR and CDR2 FQNEAQ (reference sequence). This CDR3 has 16 residues. CDR3 in amino acids: CVSPPDGLADQETQYF. In DNA form, the CDR3 reads TGTGTCAGCCCCCCGGACGGCCTAGCGGACCAAGAGACCCAGTACTTC.

The genes are TRBV7-9 and TRBJ1-1, with D hard to call. Germline lookup yields CDR1 SEHNR and CDR2 FQNEAQ (reference sequence). Deletions cut 0 bases from V and 0 bases from J, with 8 bases between. This CDR3 region has 15 residues. CDR3: CASSLAEKMNTEAFF. As DNA, the CDR3 is TGTGCCAGCAGCTTAGCGGAAAAGATGAACACTGAAGCTTTCTTT.

There are a few counts of this clonotype. The chain employs TRBV7-9 and TRBJ1-5; TRBD1 might be the D (5 bases). The CDR3 is made up of 15 amino acids. Germline lookup yields CDR1 SEHNR and CDR2 FQNEAQ (reference sequence). V was clipped by 5 bases and J by 5 bases, with 16 bases between them. The CDR3 reads CASSGTGELHQPQHF. The CDR3 bases are TGTGCCAGCAGCGGGACGGGGGAACTCCATCAGCCCCAGCATTTT.

This chain links TRBV7-9 with TRBJ2-2; tentatively, D is TRBD1 (7 bases). V was clipped by 4 bases and J by 1 base, with 13 bases between them. The CDR3 extends over 16 amino acids. From germline, CDR1 is SEHNR and CDR2 FQNEAQ (reference sequence). CDR3 sequence reads: CASSSTGRGNTGELFF. CDR3 in DNA: TGTGCCAGCAGCTCGACAGGGCGGGGGAACACCGGGGAGCTGTTTTTT.

This clonotype has at least ten counts. The chain combines TRBV5-8 with TRBJ2-3; 8 nucleotides agree with TRBD1. CDR1 SGHTS and CDR2 YDEGEE come from the germline V gene. J was trimmed by 0 bases and V by 4 bases; bases with no gene match: 4. The CDR3 loop spans 15 amino acids. CDR3 sequence: CASSPGQASTDTQYF. The CDR3 DNA is TGTGCCAGCAGCCCGGGACAGGCGAGCACAGATACGCAGTATTTT.